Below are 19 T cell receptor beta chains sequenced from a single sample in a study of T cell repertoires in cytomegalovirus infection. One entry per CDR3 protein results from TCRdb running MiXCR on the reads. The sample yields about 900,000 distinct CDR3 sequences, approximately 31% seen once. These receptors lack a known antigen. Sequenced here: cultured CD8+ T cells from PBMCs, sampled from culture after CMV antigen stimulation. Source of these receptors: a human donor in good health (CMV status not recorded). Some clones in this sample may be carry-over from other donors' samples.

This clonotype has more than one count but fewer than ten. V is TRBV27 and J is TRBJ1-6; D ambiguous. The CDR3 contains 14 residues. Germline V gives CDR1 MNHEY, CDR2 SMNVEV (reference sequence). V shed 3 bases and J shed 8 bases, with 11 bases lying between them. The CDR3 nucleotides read TGTGCCAGCAGTTTTGCCGGGGTGGATTCACCCCTCCACTTT. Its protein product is CASSFAGVDSPLHF.

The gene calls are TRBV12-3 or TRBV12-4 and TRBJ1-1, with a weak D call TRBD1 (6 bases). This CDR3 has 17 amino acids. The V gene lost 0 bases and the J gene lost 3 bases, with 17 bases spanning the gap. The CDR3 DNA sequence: TGTGCCAGCAGTTTAGCCTCCTTAGGGGGGGAGGACACTGAAGCTTTCTTT. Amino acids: CASSLASLGGEDTEAFF.

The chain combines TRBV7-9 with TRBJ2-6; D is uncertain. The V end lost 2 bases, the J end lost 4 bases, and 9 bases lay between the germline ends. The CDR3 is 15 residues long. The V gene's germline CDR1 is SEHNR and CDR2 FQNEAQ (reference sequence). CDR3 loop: CASSLSGRGANVLTF. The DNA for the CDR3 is TGTGCCAGCAGCTTAAGTGGCAGAGGGGCCAACGTCCTGACTTTC.

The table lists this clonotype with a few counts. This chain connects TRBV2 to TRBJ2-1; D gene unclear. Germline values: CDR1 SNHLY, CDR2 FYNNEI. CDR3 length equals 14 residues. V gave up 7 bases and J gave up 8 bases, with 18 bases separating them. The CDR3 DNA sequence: TGTGCCAGCACCCCGAAGCCCCCTAGGGATGAGCAGTTCTTC. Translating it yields CASTPKPPRDEQFF.

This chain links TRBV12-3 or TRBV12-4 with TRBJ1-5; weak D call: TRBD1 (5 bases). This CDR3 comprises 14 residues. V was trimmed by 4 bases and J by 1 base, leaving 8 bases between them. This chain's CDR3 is CASSSGWSNQPQHF. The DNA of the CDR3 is TGTGCCAGCAGTTCAGGGTGGAGCAATCAGCCCCAGCATTTT.

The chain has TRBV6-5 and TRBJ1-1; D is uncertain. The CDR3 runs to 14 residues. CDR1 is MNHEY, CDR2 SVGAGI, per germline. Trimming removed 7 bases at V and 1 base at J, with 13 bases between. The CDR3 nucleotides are TGTGCCAGCACCACGTCGTCCGGGAACACTGAAGCTTTCTTT. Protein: CASTTSSGNTEAFF.

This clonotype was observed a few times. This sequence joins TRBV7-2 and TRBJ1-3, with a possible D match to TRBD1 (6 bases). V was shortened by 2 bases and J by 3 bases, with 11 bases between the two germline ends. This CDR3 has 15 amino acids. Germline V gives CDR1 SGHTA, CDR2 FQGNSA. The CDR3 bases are TGTGCCAGCAGCTTACTGGGGGCAGGTGGAAACACCATATATTTT. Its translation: CASSLLGAGGNTIYF. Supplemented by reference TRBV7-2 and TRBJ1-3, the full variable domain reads GAGVSQSPSNKVTEKGKDVELRCDPISGHTALYWYRQSLGQGLEFLIYFQGNSAPDKSGLPSDRFSAERTGGSVSTLTIQRTQQEDSAVYLCASSLLGAGGNTIYFGEGSWLTVV.

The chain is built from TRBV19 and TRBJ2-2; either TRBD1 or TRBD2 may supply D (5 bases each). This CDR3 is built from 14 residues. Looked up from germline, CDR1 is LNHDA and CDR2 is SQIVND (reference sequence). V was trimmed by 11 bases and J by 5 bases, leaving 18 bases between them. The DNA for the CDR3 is TGTGCCTCCTCTTGGGGCCCGGGGACCGGGGAGCTGTTTTTT. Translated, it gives CASSWGPGTGELFF.

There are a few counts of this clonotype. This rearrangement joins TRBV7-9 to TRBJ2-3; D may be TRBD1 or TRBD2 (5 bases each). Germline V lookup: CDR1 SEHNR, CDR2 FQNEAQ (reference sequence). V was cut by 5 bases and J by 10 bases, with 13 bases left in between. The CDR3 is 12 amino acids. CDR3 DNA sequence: TGTGCCAGCAGCGAGGGGAGTGGATCGCAGTATTTT. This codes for CASSEGSGSQYF.

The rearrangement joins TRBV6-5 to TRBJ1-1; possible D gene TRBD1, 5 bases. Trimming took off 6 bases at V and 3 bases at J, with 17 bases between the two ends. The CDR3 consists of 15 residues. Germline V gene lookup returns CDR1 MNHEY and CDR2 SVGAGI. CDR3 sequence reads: CASSHTWGDDTEAFF. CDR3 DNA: TGTGCCAGCAGCCATACGTGGGGGGATGACACTGAAGCTTTCTTT.

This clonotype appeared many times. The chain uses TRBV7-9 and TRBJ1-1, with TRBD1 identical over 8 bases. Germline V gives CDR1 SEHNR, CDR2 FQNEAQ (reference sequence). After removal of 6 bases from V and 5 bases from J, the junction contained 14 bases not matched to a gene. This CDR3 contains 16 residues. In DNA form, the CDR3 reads TGTGCCAGCAGGCTAGACAGGGGAGGGCGGGGGACTGAAGCTTTCTTT. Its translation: CASRLDRGGRGTEAFF.

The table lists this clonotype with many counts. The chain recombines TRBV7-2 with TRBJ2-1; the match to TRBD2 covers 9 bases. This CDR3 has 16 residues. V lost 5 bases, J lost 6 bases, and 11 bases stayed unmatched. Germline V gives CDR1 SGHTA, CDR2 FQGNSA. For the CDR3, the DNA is TGTGCCAGCAGCACTCCCAGAGCGGGGGGCCTCAATGAGCAGTTCTTC. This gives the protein CASSTPRAGGLNEQFF.

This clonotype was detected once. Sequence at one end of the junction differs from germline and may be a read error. CDR3 residues: CATQGPNQPQHF. Here the CDR3 DNA reads TGTGCCACCCAGGGGCCCAATCAGCCCCAGCATTTT. The V gene is TRBV10-2, the J gene TRBJ1-5, with D possibly TRBD1 on 6 matching bases. Looked up from germline, CDR1 is WSHSY and CDR2 is SAAADI. This CDR3 contains 12 residues.

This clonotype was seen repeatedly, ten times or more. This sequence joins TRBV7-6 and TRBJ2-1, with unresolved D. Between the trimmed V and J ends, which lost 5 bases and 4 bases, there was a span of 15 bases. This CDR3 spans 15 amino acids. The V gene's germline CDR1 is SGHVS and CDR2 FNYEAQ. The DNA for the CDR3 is TGTGCCAGCAGCCCCTTTTCAGAGGCTTACAATGAGCAGTTCTTC. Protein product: CASSPFSEAYNEQFF.

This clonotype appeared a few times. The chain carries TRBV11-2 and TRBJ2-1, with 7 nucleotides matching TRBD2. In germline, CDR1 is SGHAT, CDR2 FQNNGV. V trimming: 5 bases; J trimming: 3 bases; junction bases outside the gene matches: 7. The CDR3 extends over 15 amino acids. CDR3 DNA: TGTGCCAGCAGCCTGAGTACTAGCGACTACAATGAGCAGTTCTTC. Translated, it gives CASSLSTSDYNEQFF.

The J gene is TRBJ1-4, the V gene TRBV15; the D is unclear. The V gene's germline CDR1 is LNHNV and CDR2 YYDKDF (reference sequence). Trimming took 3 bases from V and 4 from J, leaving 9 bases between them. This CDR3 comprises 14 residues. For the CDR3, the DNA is TGTGCCACCAGCAGGCCAGCCATTAATGAAAAACTGTTTTTT. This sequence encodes CATSRPAINEKLFF.

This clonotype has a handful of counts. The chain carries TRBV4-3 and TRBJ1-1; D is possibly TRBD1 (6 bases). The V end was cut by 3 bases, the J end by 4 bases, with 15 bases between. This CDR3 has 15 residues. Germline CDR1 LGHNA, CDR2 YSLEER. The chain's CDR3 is CASSQVVFRGTEAFF. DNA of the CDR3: TGCGCCAGCAGCCAGGTCGTCTTCAGGGGCACTGAAGCTTTCTTT.

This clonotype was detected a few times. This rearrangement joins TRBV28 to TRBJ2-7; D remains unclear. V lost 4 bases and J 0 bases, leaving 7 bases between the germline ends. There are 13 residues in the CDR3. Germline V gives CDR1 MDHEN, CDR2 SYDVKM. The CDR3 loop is CASSWGSSYEQYV. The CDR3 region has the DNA TGTGCCAGCAGTTGGGGAAGCTCCTACGAGCAGTACGTC.

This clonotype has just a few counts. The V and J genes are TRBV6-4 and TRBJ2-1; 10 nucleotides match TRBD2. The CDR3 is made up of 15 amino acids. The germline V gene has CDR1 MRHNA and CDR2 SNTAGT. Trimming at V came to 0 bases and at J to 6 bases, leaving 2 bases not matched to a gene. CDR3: CASSDSVAGGNEQFF. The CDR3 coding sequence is TGTGCCAGCAGTGACTCAGTAGCGGGGGGCAATGAGCAGTTCTTC.